The source of this T cell receptor beta chain is a study of T cells in Graves' hyperthyroidism and ophthalmopathy. Used for diagnoses were clinical symptoms, serum thyroxine and TRAb, thyroid ultrasound and orbital computed tomography. What was amplified from RNA transcripts were TCR beta CDR3 regions. An initial round of RT-PCR targeting the TCR CDR3 relied on the HTBI primer set. One entry per CDR3 protein results from TCRdb running MiXCR on the multiplex PCR reads. The repertoire includes almost 350,000 distinct CDR3 sequences, 15% to 20% of them detected once, and around 15% sits in the top ten. This clonotype has ten or more counts. The CDR3 spans 16 residues. Trimming removed 5 bases from V and 2 bases from J, with 16 bases in between. Germline V gene data show CDR1 as SGHTA and CDR2 as FQGTGA.

Material for sequencing was blood. The source of this sequence is a woman in her 40s with Graves' ophthalmopathy. J is TRBJ1-3 and V is TRBV7-3; perhaps TRBD1 as D (5 bases). CDR3 sequence: CASSRQGAGTGNTIYF. The CDR3 DNA reads as TGTGCCAGCAGCCGCCAAGGGGCTGGTACTGGAAACACCATATATTTT.